These 17 T cell receptor beta chains came from one sample sequenced in a study of human T cells and chemical hapten exposure. TCRdb independently ran MiXCR on the RACE reads; one entry per CDR3 protein. The sample lists approximately 90,000 distinct CDR3 sequences, roughly an eighth occurring once. The time point was: patch test 1, 2 weeks after DPC sensitization. Specified treatment: therapeutic diphenylcyclopropenone sensitization with weekly scalp DPC. The sample here was whole blood, taken in connection with sensitization to the hapten diphenylcyclopropenone (DPC). Every receptor here comes from a woman between 40 and 55 years old with alopecia areata. Some clones in this sample may be carry-over from other donors' samples.

The chain uses TRBV25-1 and TRBJ2-1; D uncertain. The CDR3 is 14 residues long. V dropped 3 bases and J dropped 0 bases, with 6 bases sitting between them. Germline V gives CDR1 MGHDK, CDR2 SYGVNS. CDR3 nucleotides: TGTGCCAGCAGTGATGGAGACTCCTACAATGAGCAGTTCTTC. This gives the protein CASSDGDSYNEQFF.

Comments on this clonotype: The germline gene is not matched at one end of the junction; a read error may be the cause. The chain employs TRBV27 and TRBJ2-7, with D hard to call. The germline CDR1 and CDR2 sequences are MNHEY and SMNVEV (reference sequence). The CDR3 spans 11 residues. The DNA of the CDR3 is TGTGCCAGCAAAGCAGGTGCCGAGCCGTACTTC. As protein: CASKAGAEPYF.

The sample holds many counts of this clonotype. This rearrangement joins TRBV11-1 to TRBJ2-7; D not certain. Germline V CDR1 and CDR2: SGHAT, FQDESV (reference sequence). The CDR3 sequence is 15 residues long. V lost 5 bases and J 0 bases, leaving 14 bases between the germline ends. CDR3 protein: CASSRDLASSYEQYF. The CDR3 nucleotides are TGTGCCAGCAGCCGAGACCTCGCGAGCTCCTACGAGCAGTACTTC.

In its sample, this clonotype was seen many times. The chain is built from TRBV18 and TRBJ2-7, with a tentative D call TRBD2 (6 bases). Germline V gene data show CDR1 as KGHSH and CDR2 as LQKENI. Trimming removed 3 bases from V and 5 bases from J, with 14 bases in between. The length of the CDR3 is 14 residues. The CDR3 here is CASSPQAGRHEQYF. CDR3 sequence (DNA): TGTGCCAGCTCACCTCAAGCTGGGAGGCACGAGCAGTACTTC.

The V gene is TRBV5-1, the J gene TRBJ2-3, with a weak D call TRBD2 (5 bases). Germline lookup yields CDR1 SGHRS and CDR2 YFSETQ. Trimming shortened V by 3 bases and J by 4 bases, and 15 bases separated the two germline ends. This CDR3 has 15 residues. The CDR3 region is CASSWQAGGADTQYF. CDR3 DNA sequence: TGCGCCAGCAGCTGGCAGGCGGGCGGAGCAGATACGCAGTATTTT.

The table lists this clonotype with a few counts. The chain carries TRBV24-1 and TRBJ2-3; D gene uncertain. The V end was cut by 3 bases, the J end by 8 bases, with 11 bases between. The V gene's germline CDR1 is KGHDR and CDR2 SFDVKD. This CDR3 spans 13 amino acids. The CDR3 nucleotides are TGTGCCACCAGTGATCTGACTCTGAGTACGCAGTATTTT. This codes for CATSDLTLSTQYF.

The chain carries TRBV5-5 and TRBJ2-1; 10 bases agree with TRBD2. The CDR3 runs 17 residues. Germline CDR1 reads SGHKS; CDR2 reads YYEKEE (reference sequence). J gave up 5 bases and V 0 bases, and 8 bases lay outside the gene matches. The CDR3 sequence: CASSLAARTSGHNEQFF. The CDR3, as DNA: TGTGCCAGCAGCTTGGCGGCCAGGACTAGCGGTCACAATGAGCAGTTCTTC.

This chain uses TRBV18 with TRBJ2-5; 7 bases agree with TRBD2. There are 13 residues in the CDR3. V dropped 7 bases and J dropped 4; count of bases not matched to a gene: 6. Germline loops: CDR1 KGHSH, CDR2 LQKENI. The CDR3 loop reads CASFTPGGETQYF. The CDR3 DNA is TGTGCCAGCTTCACCCCGGGGGGAGAGACCCAGTACTTC. The complete variable domain, with remaining parts taken from reference TRBV18 and TRBJ2-5, reads NAGVMQNPRHLVRRRGQEARLRCSPMKGHSHVYWYRQLPEEGLKFMVYLQKENIIDESGMPKERFSAEFPKEGPSILRIQQVVRGDSAAYFCASFTPGGETQYFGPGTRLLVL.

This clonotype was observed at least ten times. J is TRBJ2-7 and V is TRBV19; weak D call: TRBD2 (6 bases). CDR3 size: 14 residues. The V gene lost 3 bases and the J gene lost 2 bases, with 11 bases spanning the gap. From germline, CDR1 is LNHDA and CDR2 SQIVND (reference sequence). CDR3 region: CASSIQGGAYEQYF. DNA for the CDR3: TGTGCCAGTAGTATTCAAGGAGGGGCCTACGAGCAGTACTTC.

This clonotype was seen a handful of times. The J gene is TRBJ2-1, the V gene TRBV11-2; 7 nucleotides match TRBD2. Germline CDR1 is SGHAT and CDR2 is FQNNGV. Losses at the gene ends were 3 bases for V and 3 bases for J; bases not matched to a gene: 11. The CDR3 is 17 residues long. DNA of the CDR3: TGTGCCAGCAGCTTGGCTACAGCGGGACCTTACTACAATGAGCAGTTCTTC. Protein sequence: CASSLATAGPYYNEQFF.

The chain couples TRBV5-1 to TRBJ1-5; no reliable D call. The germline V gene has CDR1 SGHRS and CDR2 YFSETQ. V lost 0 bases to trimming and J lost 7 bases, with 8 bases between them. The CDR3 extends over 13 amino acids. This chain's CDR3 is CASSLEPGQPQHF. Written as DNA, the CDR3 is TGCGCCAGCAGCTTGGAGCCGGGGCAGCCCCAGCATTTT.

V gene TRBV28 combines with J gene TRBJ2-5; TRBD1 matches 8 bases. Germline V gives CDR1 MDHEN, CDR2 SYDVKM. This CDR3 is built from 14 residues. The junction had 5 bases not matched to a gene; V was cut back by 6 bases and J by 2 bases. CDR3 DNA: TGTGCCAGCAGCCGATACAGGGGGCAAGAGACCCAGTACTTC. It codes for CASSRYRGQETQYF.

This rearrangement joins TRBV20-1 to TRBJ1-2, with a possible D match to TRBD1 (6 bases). Germline V gene lookup returns CDR1 DFQATT and CDR2 SNEGSKA (reference sequence). This CDR3 spans 14 amino acids. V was pared by 4 bases and J by 4 bases, with 16 bases between. The CDR3 DNA reads TGCAGTGCTACGGACAGACATCTTGGCTATGGCTACACCTTC. Protein: CSATDRHLGYGYTF.

This clonotype was counted ten times or more. The CDR3 DNA reads TGTGCCAGCACGGATTATGGCCACGAGCAGTACTTC. Its protein is CASTDYGHEQYF. The chain combines TRBV6-5 with TRBJ2-7; D unresolved. CDR1 MNHEY and CDR2 SVGAGI come from the germline V gene. The CDR3 totals 12 residues. V lost 7 bases, J lost 5 bases, and 12 bases lay in between.

The CDR3 sequence is CASSQFRGRRADTQYF. The CDR3 region has the DNA TGTGCCAGCAGCCAATTTAGGGGGAGACGGGCAGATACGCAGTATTTT. The V and J genes are TRBV3-1 and TRBJ2-3; a weak D match, TRBD1 (6 bases). CDR3 size: 16 residues. The V gene's germline CDR1 is LGHDT and CDR2 YNNKEL (reference sequence). Trimming took off 2 bases at V and 4 bases at J, with 16 bases between the two ends.

The chain has TRBV29-1 and TRBJ2-7; D is undetermined. Germline CDR1 and CDR2: SQVTM and ANQGSEA. Trimming shortened V by 4 bases and J by 5 bases, and 15 bases separated the two germline ends. The CDR3 is 13 residues long. The CDR3 region has the DNA TGCAGCGTTGTTAAAGCGCGTGCGGACGAGCAGTACTTC. This gives the protein CSVVKARADEQYF.

This chain connects TRBV7-2 to TRBJ1-2; TRBD1 is a possible D gene (6 bases). The V and J ends lost 5 bases and 2 bases respectively, with 15 bases between them. Germline V gives CDR1 SGHTA, CDR2 FQGNSA. This CDR3 spans 15 amino acids. For the CDR3, the DNA is TGTGCCAGCAGCCTGTGGACAGACAAAAACTATGGCTACACCTTC. It codes for CASSLWTDKNYGYTF.